This T cell receptor (beta chain) derives from a study of T cell responses to AZD1222 COVID-19 vaccine. Concerning this clone: The antigen remains unidentified.

Only in-frame clones appear in the TCRdb table, and some are missing; sequencing was by immunoSEQ multiplex PCR. This table has around 150,000 clones, over 90% appearing once. Study observations and caveats: A mostly white British donor set with more females was recruited, and clonal diversity was possibly underestimated. Variant regions that are unmutated are reportedly the target of nearly half of spike-specific TCRs. Seropositivity was recorded at baseline in only 6 or 7 AZD1222 recipients.

CDR1 is SGHRS, CDR2 YFSETQ, per germline. Trimming pared 1 base from V and 0 bases from J, leaving 12 bases between. This CDR3 region has 16 residues. This clonotype was sampled from an adult in good health. Sequenced material: peripheral blood, taken on day 0 of AZD1222 vaccination. The chain carries TRBV5-1 and TRBJ2-3, with no clear D. CDR3 in amino acids: CASSLLARSSTDTQYF. Here the CDR3 DNA reads TGCGCCAGCAGCTTGCTGGCGCGGTCTAGCACAGATACGCAGTATTTT.